These 20 T cell receptor beta chains originate from one sample sequenced in a study of spatial heterogeneity in lung cancer. TCRdb reprocessed the 5' RACE reads with MiXCR, giving one entry per CDR3 protein. The table has 95,000 to 130,000 distinct CDR3 sequences, 12% seen once. Time point in this sample: blood at routine non-recurrence follow-up after resection. Whole RNA from tumor, nontumor lung or frozen PBMC was sequenced unsorted. Sequences were derived from PBMCs, sampled at follow-up. The receptors were sampled from a male donor with early-stage non-small cell lung cancer.

This clonotype was picked up a small number of times. The chain carries TRBV28 and TRBJ1-5; D may be TRBD1 (5 bases). There are 15 residues in the CDR3. V gave up 4 bases and J gave up 2 bases, with 12 bases separating them. CDR1 and CDR2 (germline): MDHEN, SYDVKM. For the CDR3, the DNA is TGTGCCAGCAGTTCGCAGGGAATCGGCAATCAGCCCCAGCATTTT. It encodes CASSSQGIGNQPQHF.

This rearrangement joins TRBV14 to TRBJ1-1; 8 nucleotides line up with TRBD1. V was pared by 2 bases and J by 3 bases, with 5 bases of the junction left unmatched. CDR3 length: 15 residues. Germline V gene data show CDR1 as SGHDN and CDR2 as FVKESK. CDR3 in DNA: TGTGCCAGCAGCCAATTCCAGGGGGCTTACACTGAAGCTTTCTTT. It yields the protein CASSQFQGAYTEAFF.

The sample holds a few counts of this clonotype. V usage is TRBV10-1 and J usage is TRBJ1-2; D is unresolved. Germline loops: CDR1 WNHNN, CDR2 SYGVQD (reference sequence). V was clipped by 4 bases and J by 1 base, with 7 bases between them. The CDR3 length is 13 residues. This CDR3 reads CASSVSVNYGYTF. Here the CDR3 DNA reads TGCGCCAGCAGTGTTTCAGTTAACTATGGCTACACCTTC.

The chain uses TRBV10-3 and TRBJ2-5; the match to TRBD2 covers 8 bases. V gave up 4 bases and J gave up 2 bases; unmatched junction bases: 6. Germline CDR1 reads ENHRY; CDR2 reads SYGVKD. The CDR3 length is 15 residues. For the CDR3, the DNA is TGTGCCATCAGTGTTAGCGGGGCACTTCAAGAGACCCAGTACTTC. It is translated as CAISVSGALQETQYF.

This clonotype was found many times. The chain couples TRBV7-8 to TRBJ1-2; tentatively, D is TRBD1 (5 bases). The germline V gene encodes CDR1 SGHVS and CDR2 FQNEAQ. Trimming stripped 1 base from V and 6 bases from J, with 18 bases between. The CDR3 runs 16 residues. CDR3 sequence (DNA): TGTGCCAGCAGCTTAGGCCGCCGGGGCAGGAGCGATGGCTACACCTTC. Its translation: CASSLGRRGRSDGYTF.

This clonotype was seen repeatedly, ten times or more. The chain combines TRBV19 with TRBJ2-3; possibly TRBD2 for D (6 bases). CDR3 length: 13 residues. The germline V gene has CDR1 LNHDA and CDR2 SQIVND (reference sequence). V lost 7 bases, J lost 3 bases, and 11 bases lay in between. CDR3 sequence: CASTLSGTDTQYF. CDR3 nucleotides: TGTGCCAGTACGCTTAGCGGAACAGATACGCAGTATTTT.

The V gene is TRBV6-1, the J gene TRBJ2-5, with 8 bases aligning to TRBD2. V dropped 3 bases and J dropped 2; count of bases not matched to a gene: 5. Germline CDR1 and CDR2: MNHNS and SASEGT. The CDR3 sequence is 15 residues long. DNA for the CDR3: TGTGCCAGCAGTGATTTGCCGGGGGGGCAAGAGACCCAGTACTTC. This gives the protein CASSDLPGGQETQYF.

The table lists this clonotype with many counts. The genes are TRBV20-1 and TRBJ1-1; tentative D call: TRBD1 (5 bases). Germline V lookup: CDR1 DFQATT, CDR2 SNEGSKA (reference sequence). The CDR3 is 15 residues long. Trimming shortened V by 2 bases and J by 7 bases, and 20 bases separated the two germline ends. CDR3: CSARPLGRVGGEAFF. CDR3 sequence (DNA): TGCAGTGCTAGACCATTAGGCAGGGTTGGGGGTGAAGCTTTCTTT.

Ten or more counts support this clonotype. The CDR3 region has the DNA TGTGCCAGCAGCGAAAGGGGCGGAAATCAGCCCCAGCATTTT. Its protein is CASSERGGNQPQHF. V and J are TRBV11-2 and TRBJ1-5; D is possibly TRBD1 (5 bases). Germline values: CDR1 SGHAT, CDR2 FQNNGV. This CDR3 is built from 14 residues. The V end lost 5 bases, the J end lost 4 bases, and 12 bases lay between the germline ends.

This clonotype was counted many times. The V gene is TRBV20-1, the J gene TRBJ1-4; 9 bases fit TRBD1. Germline assignment: CDR1 DFQATT and CDR2 SNEGSKA (reference sequence). V dropped 0 bases and J dropped 0; count of bases not matched to a gene: 11. The CDR3 length is 19 residues. The CDR3 DNA sequence: TGCAGTGCTAGAGATAGAGGGACAGGGCCGTTTCCAACTAATGAAAAACTGTTTTTT. Translation gives CSARDRGTGPFPTNEKLFF.

The chain recombines TRBV7-2 with TRBJ1-2; unclear D gene. The CDR3 covers 13 residues. Germline lookup yields CDR1 SGHTA and CDR2 FQGNSA. The V gene lost 4 bases and the J gene lost 8 bases, with 14 bases spanning the gap. The CDR3 sequence: CASSSGDRRGYTF. DNA of the CDR3: TGTGCCAGCAGCTCCGGAGACCGCCGGGGCTACACCTTC.

The rearrangement joins TRBV28 to TRBJ2-7; the match to TRBD1 covers 7 bases. The CDR3 runs 15 residues. Germline V gene sequence: CDR1 MDHEN, CDR2 SYDVKM. Unmatched junction bases numbered 8, after V lost 4 bases and J lost 2 bases. The CDR3 bases are TGTGCCAGCAGTTGGCCGGGACAGCGACCCTACGAGCAGTACTTC. Residues: CASSWPGQRPYEQYF. Full variable domain (remainder filled in from reference TRBV28 and TRBJ2-7): DVKVTQSSRYLVKRTGEKVFLECVQDMDHENMFWYRQDPGLGLRLIYFSYDVKMKEKGDIPEGYSVSREKKERFSLILESASTNQTSMYLCASSWPGQRPYEQYFGPGTRLTVT.

At least ten counts were recorded for this clonotype. The genes are TRBV11-2 and TRBJ1-1, with D unclear. The CDR3 runs to 12 residues. The V end was cut by 9 bases, the J end by 5 bases, with 13 bases between. Germline V lookup: CDR1 SGHAT, CDR2 FQNNGV. This CDR3 reads CARYGGRTEAFF. The CDR3 DNA reads TGTGCCAGGTACGGCGGGAGGACTGAAGCTTTCTTT.

V is TRBV4-1 and J is TRBJ1-2, with TRBD1 matching 9 bases. The CDR3 has 14 amino acids. V gave up 4 bases and J gave up 4 bases; unmatched junction bases: 4. Germline V gives CDR1 MGHRA, CDR2 YSYEKL. The chain's CDR3 is CASSPGQGTYGYTF. The CDR3 nucleotides read TGCGCCAGCAGCCCGGGACAGGGAACCTATGGCTACACCTTC.

The CDR3 loop is CASSYSTGDNEQFF. The CDR3 DNA sequence: TGTGCCAGCAGTTACTCGACAGGGGACAATGAGCAGTTCTTC. The chain combines TRBV6-5 with TRBJ2-1; 8 nucleotides align to TRBD1. Germline CDR1 MNHEY, CDR2 SVGAGI. V shed 0 bases and J 5 bases; nucleotides not matched to a gene: 0. The CDR3 extends over 14 amino acids.

The genes are TRBV27 and TRBJ2-7; 8 nucleotides line up with TRBD2. The germline V gene has CDR1 MNHEY and CDR2 SMNVEV (reference sequence). The CDR3 is 14 amino acids. The trim removed 0 bases at V and 7 bases at J, leaving 5 bases unmatched. The CDR3 protein is CASSLSRGGREQYF. The CDR3 DNA reads TGTGCCAGCAGTTTATCTCGGGGGGGCCGGGAGCAGTACTTC.

This clonotype was found a few times. The V call is TRBV5-6, the J call TRBJ1-5; TRBD1 agrees at 9 bases. Germline V lookup: CDR1 SGHDT, CDR2 YYEEEE. The CDR3 runs 14 residues. Trimming took 4 bases from V and 6 from J; bases not matched to a gene: 5. CDR3 sequence: CASSPGTGSQPQHF. The CDR3 DNA reads TGTGCCAGCAGCCCCGGGACAGGGTCTCAGCCCCAGCATTTT. Full variable domain (rest looked up from reference TRBV5-6 and TRBJ1-5): DAGVTQSPTHLIKTRGQQVTLRCSPKSGHDTVSWYQQALGQGPQFIFQYYEEEERQRGNFPDRFSGHQFPNYSSELNVNALLLGDSALYLCASSPGTGSQPQHFGDGTRLSIL.

V usage is TRBV2 and J usage is TRBJ2-7; D remains ambiguous. Germline CDR1 reads SNHLY; CDR2 reads FYNNEI. With 8 bases removed from V and 2 bases from J, the gap between germline ends came to 13 bases. The CDR3 runs to 13 residues. The CDR3 loop is CASQRLQAYEQYF. The CDR3 nucleotides read TGTGCCAGCCAACGATTACAAGCCTACGAGCAGTACTTC.

This clonotype was recorded many times. The gene calls are TRBV5-1 and TRBJ1-1, with a weak D call TRBD1 (5 bases). The germline CDR1 and CDR2 sequences are SGHRS and YFSETQ. The CDR3 has 14 amino acids. The ends were cut back, 5 bases at V and 3 bases at J, with 14 bases in the middle. This chain's CDR3 is CASSSRGAYTEAFF. DNA for the CDR3: TGCGCCAGCAGTTCTCGAGGGGCGTACACTGAAGCTTTCTTT.

This clonotype was detected only a few times. The chain has TRBV18 and TRBJ2-5; D is perhaps TRBD1 (5 bases). The germline V gene has CDR1 KGHSH and CDR2 LQKENI. CDR3 length equals 12 residues. V lost 3 bases and J lost 6, with 8 bases in between. CDR3 sequence reads: CASSPKGQTQYF. The CDR3 region has the DNA TGTGCCAGCTCACCTAAGGGGCAGACCCAGTACTTC. Drawing the rest from reference TRBV18 and TRBJ2-5, the complete variable domain is NAGVMQNPRHLVRRRGQEARLRCSPMKGHSHVYWYRQLPEEGLKFMVYLQKENIIDESGMPKERFSAEFPKEGPSILRIQQVVRGDSAAYFCASSPKGQTQYFGPGTRLLVL.